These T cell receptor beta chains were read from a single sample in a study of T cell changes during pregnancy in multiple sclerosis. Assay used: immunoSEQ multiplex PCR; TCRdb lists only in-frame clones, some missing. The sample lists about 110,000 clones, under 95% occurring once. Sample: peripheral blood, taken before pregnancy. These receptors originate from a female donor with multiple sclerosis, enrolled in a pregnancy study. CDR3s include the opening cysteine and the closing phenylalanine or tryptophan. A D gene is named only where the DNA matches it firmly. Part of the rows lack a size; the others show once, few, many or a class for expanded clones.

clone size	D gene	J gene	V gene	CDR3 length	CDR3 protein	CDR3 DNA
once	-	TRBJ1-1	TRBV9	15	CASSEGGVLNTEAFF	TGTGCCAGCAGCGAGGGAGGGGTTTTGAACACTGAAGCTTTCTTT
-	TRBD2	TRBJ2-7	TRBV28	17	CASSLYGTSGHSYEQYF	TGTGCCAGCAGTTTATACGGGACTAGCGGGCACTCCTACGAGCAGTACTTC
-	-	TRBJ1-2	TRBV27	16	CASSPTGFRANYGYTF	TGTGCCAGCAGTCCCACAGGTTTTCGGGCTAACTATGGCTACACCTTC
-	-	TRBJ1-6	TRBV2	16	CASIIGGATTNSPLHF	TGTGCCAGCATTATAGGAGGGGCGACGACCAATTCACCCCTCCACTTT
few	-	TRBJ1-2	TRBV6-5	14	CASSYIESGSGYTF	TGTGCCAGCAGTTACATCGAGTCGGGATCTGGCTACACCTTC
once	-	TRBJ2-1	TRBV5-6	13	CASSFARGNEQFF	TGTGCCAGCAGCTTCGCCAGGGGAAATGAGCAGTTCTTC
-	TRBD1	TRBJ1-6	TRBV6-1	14	CASSWDRLNSPLHF	TGTGCCAGCAGCTGGGACAGACTGAATTCACCCCTCCACTTT
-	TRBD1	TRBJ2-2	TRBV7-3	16	CASSSGRQGAIGELFF	TGTGCCAGCAGCTCAGGGAGACAGGGGGCAATCGGGGAGCTGTTTTTT
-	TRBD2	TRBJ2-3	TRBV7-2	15	CASSLLLAGTDTQYF	TGTGCCAGCAGCTTACTACTAGCGGGAACAGATACGCAGTATTTT
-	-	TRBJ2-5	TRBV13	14	CASSPNRDLETQYF	TGTGCCAGCAGCCCGAACAGGGATTTAGAGACCCAGTACTTC
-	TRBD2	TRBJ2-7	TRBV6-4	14	CASSDASGVSEQYF	TGTGCCAGCAGTGACGCAAGCGGGGTCAGCGAGCAGTACTTC
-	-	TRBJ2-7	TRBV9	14	CASSSSVSSYEQYF	TGTGCCAGCAGCTCTAGCGTGAGCTCCTACGAGCAGTACTTC
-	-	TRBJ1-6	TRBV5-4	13	CASSLQVRSPLHF	TGTGCCAGCAGCTTACAGGTTCGTTCACCCCTCCACTTT
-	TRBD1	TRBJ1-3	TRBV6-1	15	CASRGQGVSGNTIYF	TGTGCCAGCAGGGGACAGGGGGTATCTGGAAACACCATATATTTT
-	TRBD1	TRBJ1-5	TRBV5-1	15	CASSSTGGFNQPQHF	TGCGCCAGCAGCTCTACAGGGGGCTTCAATCAGCCCCAGCATTTT
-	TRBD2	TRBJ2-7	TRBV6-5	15	CASSYSGRVSYEQYF	TGTGCCAGCAGTTATAGCGGGAGGGTCTCCTACGAGCAGTACTTC
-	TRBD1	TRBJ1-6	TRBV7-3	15	CASSPTGTDYSPLHF	TGTGCCAGCAGCCCAACCGGGACAGACTATTCACCCCTCCACTTT
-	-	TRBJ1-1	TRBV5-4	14	CASSSGTLRTEAFF	TGTGCCAGCAGCTCAGGGACACTCAGGACTGAAGCTTTCTTT
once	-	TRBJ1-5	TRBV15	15	CATSRDKQAVQPQHF	TGTGCCACCAGCAGAGATAAACAGGCGGTTCAGCCCCAGCATTTT
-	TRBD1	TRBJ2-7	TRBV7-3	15	CASSLSGTGVYEQYF	TGTGCCAGCAGCTTATCCGGGACAGGGGTCTACGAGCAGTACTTC
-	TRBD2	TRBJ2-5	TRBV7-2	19	CASSLAPGGGSGGAETQYF	TGTGCCAGCAGCTTAGCGCCGGGTGGTGGTAGCGGGGGGGCGGAGACCCAGTACTTC
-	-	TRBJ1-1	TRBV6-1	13	CASREQGNTEAFF	TGTGCCAGCAGGGAACAGGGGAACACTGAAGCTTTCTTT
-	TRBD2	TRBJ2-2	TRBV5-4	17	CASSLPLAGGPTGELFF	TGTGCCAGCAGCCTCCCCTTAGCGGGAGGGCCCACCGGGGAGCTGTTTTTT
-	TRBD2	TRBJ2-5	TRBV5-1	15	CASSVRGGRKETQYF	TGCGCCAGCAGCGTTCGGGGGGGCCGAAAAGAGACCCAGTACTTC
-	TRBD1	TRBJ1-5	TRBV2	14	CASSGGQGNQPQHF	TGTGCCAGCAGTGGGGGACAGGGAAATCAGCCCCAGCATTTT
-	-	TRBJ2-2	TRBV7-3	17	CASSLHPRQLNTGELFF	TGTGCCAGCAGCTTACATCCGAGACAGTTGAACACCGGGGAGCTGTTTTTT
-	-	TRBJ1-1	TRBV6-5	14	CASSYGSLNTEAFF	TGTGCCAGCAGTTACGGCAGTCTGAACACTGAAGCTTTCTTT
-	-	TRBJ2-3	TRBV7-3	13	CASSTQGTDTQYF	TGTGCCAGCAGCACACAGGGTACCGATACGCAGTATTTT
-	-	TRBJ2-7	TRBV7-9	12	CASSWQLLEQYF	TGTGCCAGCAGCTGGCAGCTACTAGAGCAGTACTTC
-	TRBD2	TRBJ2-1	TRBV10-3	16	CAIANPPSGGYNEQFF	TGTGCCATCGCCAACCCCCCGAGCGGGGGATACAATGAGCAGTTCTTC
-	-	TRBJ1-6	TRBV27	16	CASRRQARTASSPLHF	TGTGCCAGCAGGAGACAGGCCCGGACCGCCTCGTCACCCCTCCACTTT
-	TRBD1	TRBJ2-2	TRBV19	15	CASEGQGWGTGELFF	TGTGCCAGCGAAGGACAGGGTTGGGGCACCGGGGAGCTGTTTTTT
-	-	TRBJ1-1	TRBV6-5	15	CASSLSGGQNTEAFF	TGTGCCAGCAGCCTCTCGGGTGGACAGAACACTGAAGCTTTCTTT
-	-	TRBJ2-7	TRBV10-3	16	CASCNPEGGKGYEQYF	TGTGCCAGTTGCAACCCCGAGGGCGGGAAAGGCTACGAGCAGTACTTC
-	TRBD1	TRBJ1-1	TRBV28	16	CASSFVTGVGNTEAFF	TGTGCCAGCAGTTTCGTTACAGGGGTGGGGAACACTGAAGCTTTCTTT
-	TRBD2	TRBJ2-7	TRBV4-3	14	CASSHRGGDDEQYF	TGCGCCAGCAGCCATCGGGGGGGAGACGACGAGCAGTACTTC
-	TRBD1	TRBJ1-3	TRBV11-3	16	CASSPGQGVGGNTIYF	TGTGCCAGCAGCCCTGGACAGGGGGTCGGTGGAAACACCATATATTTT
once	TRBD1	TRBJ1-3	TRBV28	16	CASSFDGQGSGNTIYF	TGTGCCAGCAGTTTCGACGGACAGGGCTCTGGAAACACCATATATTTT
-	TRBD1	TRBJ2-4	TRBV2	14	CASTTGQGKNIQYF	TGTGCCAGCACTACTGGACAGGGGAAAAACATTCAGTACTTC
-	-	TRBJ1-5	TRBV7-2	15	CASSLSQGRNQPQHF	TGTGCCAGCAGCTTAAGTCAGGGCCGCAATCAGCCCCAGCATTTT
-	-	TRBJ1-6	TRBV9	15	CASSKDSAYNSPLHF	TGTGCCAGCAGCAAGGACAGCGCATATAATTCACCCCTCCACTTT
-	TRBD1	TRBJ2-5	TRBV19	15	CASDTGTGGAETQYF	TGTGCCAGTGACACCGGGACAGGGGGCGCGGAGACCCAGTACTTC
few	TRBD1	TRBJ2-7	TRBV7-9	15	CASSPPGTGDEEQYF	TGTGCCAGCAGCCCACCCGGGACAGGGGACGAGGAGCAGTACTTC
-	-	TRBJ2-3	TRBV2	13	CASRPTSSTTQYF	TGTGCCAGCAGACCCACTAGCTCCACAACGCAGTATTTT